This T cell receptor beta chain was sequenced in a study of early T cells in non-severe SARS-CoV-2 infection (dated by TCRdb to the early 2020s). Regarding the study in general: TCR sequencing used bulk RNA from unsorted whole blood, so alpha and beta chains could not be paired.

The method was 5' RACE. The data were produced on a NextSeq 500. In the TCR library protocol, unique molecular identifiers were attached to individual cDNA molecules to correct for PCR bias and sequencing error. Both TCR alpha and beta chains were sequenced, and tight co-correlation was observed between alpha and beta sequence abundances in each sample. Per the source publication's procedure: Decombinator V4 was used to annotate TCR sequences for V gene, J gene and CDR3. TCRs were defined as expanded if a significant change between any two time points was detected under a Poisson model with p below 0.0001. TCR abundances were normalised to the total number of TCRs sequenced in each sample and reported as counts per million. VDJdb, accessed 1 November 2021, was searched for CMV, EBV and SARS-CoV-2 annotated TCRs, excluding TCRs annotated for multiple antigens. TCRdb reprocessing: public reads trimmed at Q25 with fastp, clones called with MiXCR, in-frame beta chains kept. Rows are combined by CDR3 protein, so each entry shows the most common genes and DNA. The V and J calls and clone size come from TCRdb's table, not from the authors' own analysis. The table for this sample lists tens of thousands of distinct CDR3 sequences; around 11% of them were counted only once. Just under 3% of the sample rests with the top ten.

Overall results and qualifications from the work: Matching against VDJdb was skewed toward anti-spike CD8 responses, likely underestimated virus-specific expansions, and missed private and CD4 specificities.

The study was a case-control design nested within a healthcare worker cohort in London, UK, with weekly nasopharyngeal swab PCR tests and blood sampling. Healthcare workers were enrolled in the week of the UK lockdown, from 23 to 31 March 2020, and were followed every week for up to about 15 weeks. About this clonotype: Its target antigen remains unknown. No much larger clone is present one base from it, and per-base qualities are unavailable.

The sample here was whole blood, taken at baseline. The TCR comes from an adult who was a healthcare worker with PCR-confirmed SARS-CoV-2 infection or an uninfected control (not recorded which).

The CDR3 protein sequence reads: CAWDRASEKLFF. In nucleotide form, the sequence is TGTGCATGGGACAGGGCGAGTGAAAAACTGTTTTTT. The V gene is TRBV30 and the J gene is TRBJ1-4, with TRBD1 matching 9 junction bases. For CDR1 and CDR2, the germline V gene (reference sequence) lists GTSNPN and SVGIG. From the cysteine up to the phenylalanine, the CDR3 has a length of 12 residues. The only DNA kept is the CDR3, 36 bases in frame from the first base. Extended through the reference TRBV30 and TRBJ1-4 proteins, this CDR3 yields the full variable domain: SQTIHQWPATLVQPVGSPLSLECTVEGTSNPNLYWYRQAAGRGLQLLFYSVGIGQISSEVPQNLSASRPQDRQFILSSKKLLLSDSGFYLCAWDRASEKLFFGSGTQLSVL.